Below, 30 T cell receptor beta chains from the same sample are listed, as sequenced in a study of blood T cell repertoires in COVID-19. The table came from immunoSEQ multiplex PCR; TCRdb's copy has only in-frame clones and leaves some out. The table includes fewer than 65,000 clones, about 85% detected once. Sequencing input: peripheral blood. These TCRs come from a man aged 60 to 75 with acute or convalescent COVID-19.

CDR3 DNA sequence: TGTGCCAGCAGTTCCCATACAGGGCCTGAGCAGTTCTTC. Its protein product is CASSSHTGPEQFF. The chain is built from TRBV27 and TRBJ2-1; TRBD1 might be the D (6 bases). This CDR3 comprises 13 residues. The V end lost 4 bases, the J end lost 9 bases, and 13 bases lay between the germline ends. The germline V gene has CDR1 MNHEY and CDR2 SMNVEV (reference sequence).

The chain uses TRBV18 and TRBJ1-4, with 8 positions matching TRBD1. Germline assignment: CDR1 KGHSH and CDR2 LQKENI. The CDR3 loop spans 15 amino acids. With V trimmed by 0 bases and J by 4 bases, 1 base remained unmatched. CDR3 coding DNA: TGTGCCAGCTCACCACCGGGACAGGTTAATGAAAAACTGTTTTTT. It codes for CASSPPGQVNEKLFF.

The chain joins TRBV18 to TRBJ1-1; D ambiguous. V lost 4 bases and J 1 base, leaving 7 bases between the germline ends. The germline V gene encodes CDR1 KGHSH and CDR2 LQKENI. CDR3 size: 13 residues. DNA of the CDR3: TGTGCCAGCTCACTAAGCGGGAACACTGAAGCTTTCTTT. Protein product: CASSLSGNTEAFF. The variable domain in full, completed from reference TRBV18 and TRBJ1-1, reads NAGVMQNPRHLVRRRGQEARLRCSPMKGHSHVYWYRQLPEEGLKFMVYLQKENIIDESGMPKERFSAEFPKEGPSILRIQQVVRGDSAAYFCASSLSGNTEAFFGQGTRLTVV.

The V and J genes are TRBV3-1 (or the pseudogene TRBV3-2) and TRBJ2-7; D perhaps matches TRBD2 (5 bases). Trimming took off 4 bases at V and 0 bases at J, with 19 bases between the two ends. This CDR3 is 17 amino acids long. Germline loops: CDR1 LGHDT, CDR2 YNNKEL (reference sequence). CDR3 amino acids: CASSPTSMQRSSYEQYF. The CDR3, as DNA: TGTGCCAGCAGCCCCACGAGTATGCAGCGGAGCTCCTACGAGCAGTACTTC.

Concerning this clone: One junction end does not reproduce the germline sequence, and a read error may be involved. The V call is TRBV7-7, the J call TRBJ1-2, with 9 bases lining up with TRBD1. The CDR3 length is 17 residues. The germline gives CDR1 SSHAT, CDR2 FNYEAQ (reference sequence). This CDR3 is CASSLEHPIDGTGRRTF. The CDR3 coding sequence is TGTGCTAGCAGCTTAGAACACCCAATCGACGGGACAGGGCGGCGCACCTTC. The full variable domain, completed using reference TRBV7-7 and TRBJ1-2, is GAGVSQSPRYKVTKRGQDVTLRCDPISSHATLYWYQQALGQGPEFLTYFNYEAQPDKSGLPSDRFSAERPEGSISTLTIQRTEQRDSAMYRCASSLEHPIDGTGRRTFGSGTRLTVV.

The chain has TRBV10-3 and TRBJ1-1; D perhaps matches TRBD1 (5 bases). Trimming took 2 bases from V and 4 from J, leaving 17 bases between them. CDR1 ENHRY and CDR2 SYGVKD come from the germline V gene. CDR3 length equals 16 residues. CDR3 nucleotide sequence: TGTGCCATCAGTGAGGGGGCAGGGTGGGAAGGCACTGAAGCTTTCTTT. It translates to CAISEGAGWEGTEAFF.

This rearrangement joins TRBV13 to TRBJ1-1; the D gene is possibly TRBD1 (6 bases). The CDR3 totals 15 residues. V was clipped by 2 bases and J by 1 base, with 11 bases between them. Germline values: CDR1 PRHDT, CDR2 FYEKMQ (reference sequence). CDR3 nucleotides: TGTGCCAGCAGCTTACCGGTCAGGGGGAACACTGAAGCTTTCTTT. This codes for CASSLPVRGNTEAFF.

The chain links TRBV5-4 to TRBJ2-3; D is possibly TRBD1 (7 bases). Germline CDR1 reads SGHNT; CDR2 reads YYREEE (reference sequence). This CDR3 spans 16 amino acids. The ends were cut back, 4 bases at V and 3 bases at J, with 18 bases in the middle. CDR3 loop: CASSAGGLGSTDTQYF. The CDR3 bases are TGTGCCAGCAGCGCAGGGGGGTTGGGGAGTACAGATACGCAGTATTTT.

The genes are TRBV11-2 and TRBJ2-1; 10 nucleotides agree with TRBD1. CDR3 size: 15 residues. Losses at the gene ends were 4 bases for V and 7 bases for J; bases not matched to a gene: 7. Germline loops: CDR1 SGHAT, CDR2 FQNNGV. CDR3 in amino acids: CASSYRDRGGNEQFF. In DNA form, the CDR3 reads TGTGCCAGCAGCTACCGGGACAGGGGAGGGAATGAGCAGTTCTTC.

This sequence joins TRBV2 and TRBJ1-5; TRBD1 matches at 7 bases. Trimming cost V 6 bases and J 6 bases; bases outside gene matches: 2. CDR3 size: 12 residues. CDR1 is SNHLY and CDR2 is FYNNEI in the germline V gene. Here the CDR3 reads CASSDRAQPQHF. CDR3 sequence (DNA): TGTGCCAGCAGCGACAGGGCTCAGCCCCAGCATTTT.

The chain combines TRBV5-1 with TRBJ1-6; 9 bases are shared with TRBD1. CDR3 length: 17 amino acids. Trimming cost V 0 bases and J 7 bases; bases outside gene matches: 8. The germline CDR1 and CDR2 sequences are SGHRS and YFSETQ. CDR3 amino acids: CASSLGAQGARNSPLHF. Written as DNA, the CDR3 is TGCGCCAGCAGCTTGGGGGCACAGGGGGCGCGGAATTCACCCCTCCACTTT.

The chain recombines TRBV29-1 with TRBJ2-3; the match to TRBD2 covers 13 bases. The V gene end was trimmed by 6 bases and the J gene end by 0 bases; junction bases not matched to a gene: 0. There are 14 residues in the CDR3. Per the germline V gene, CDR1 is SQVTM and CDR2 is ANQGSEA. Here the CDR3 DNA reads TGCAGCGTGGGACTAGCGGGAAGCACAGATACGCAGTATTTT. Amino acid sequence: CSVGLAGSTDTQYF.

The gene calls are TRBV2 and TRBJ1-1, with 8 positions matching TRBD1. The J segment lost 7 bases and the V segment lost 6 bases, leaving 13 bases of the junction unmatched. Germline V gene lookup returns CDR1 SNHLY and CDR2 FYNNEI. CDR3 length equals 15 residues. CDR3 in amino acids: CASSPGGPRSGEAFF. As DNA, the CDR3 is TGTGCCAGCAGCCCAGGGGGCCCCCGATCAGGTGAAGCTTTCTTT.

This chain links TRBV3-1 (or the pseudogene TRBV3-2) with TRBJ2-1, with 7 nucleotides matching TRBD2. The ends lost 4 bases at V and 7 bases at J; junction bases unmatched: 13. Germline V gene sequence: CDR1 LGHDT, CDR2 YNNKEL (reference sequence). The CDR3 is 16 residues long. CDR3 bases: TGTGCCAGCAGCCCCAGTTTGGGCGGGAGTTTGAATGAGCAGTTCTTC. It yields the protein CASSPSLGGSLNEQFF.

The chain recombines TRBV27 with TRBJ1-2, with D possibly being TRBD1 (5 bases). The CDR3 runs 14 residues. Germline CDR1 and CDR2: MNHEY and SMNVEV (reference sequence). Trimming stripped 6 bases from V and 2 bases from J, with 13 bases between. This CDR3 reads CASRRQTRNYGYTF. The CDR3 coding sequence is TGTGCCAGCAGGCGACAGACCCGCAACTATGGCTACACCTTC.

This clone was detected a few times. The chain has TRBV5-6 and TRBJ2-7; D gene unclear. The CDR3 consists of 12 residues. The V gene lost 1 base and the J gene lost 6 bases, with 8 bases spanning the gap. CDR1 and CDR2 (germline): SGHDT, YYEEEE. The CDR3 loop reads CASSLLVGEQYF. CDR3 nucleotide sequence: TGTGCCAGCAGCTTGCTGGTCGGCGAGCAGTACTTC. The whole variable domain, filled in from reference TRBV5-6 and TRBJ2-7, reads DAGVTQSPTHLIKTRGQQVTLRCSPKSGHDTVSWYQQALGQGPQFIFQYYEEEERQRGNFPDRFSGHQFPNYSSELNVNALLLGDSALYLCASSLLVGEQYFGPGTRLTVT.

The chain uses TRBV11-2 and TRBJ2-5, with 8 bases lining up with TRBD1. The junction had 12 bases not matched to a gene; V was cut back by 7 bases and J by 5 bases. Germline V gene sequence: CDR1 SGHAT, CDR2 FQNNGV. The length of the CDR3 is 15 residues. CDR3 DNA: TGTGCCAGCATCAAAACCAGGGGGCGCGGGGAGACCCAGTACTTC. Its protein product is CASIKTRGRGETQYF.

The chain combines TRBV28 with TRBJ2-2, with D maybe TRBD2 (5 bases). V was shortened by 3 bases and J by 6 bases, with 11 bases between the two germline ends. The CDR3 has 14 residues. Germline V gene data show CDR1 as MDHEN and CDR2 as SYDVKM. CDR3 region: CASSFQAGPGELFF. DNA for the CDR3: TGTGCCAGCAGTTTTCAGGCGGGCCCCGGGGAGCTGTTTTTT.

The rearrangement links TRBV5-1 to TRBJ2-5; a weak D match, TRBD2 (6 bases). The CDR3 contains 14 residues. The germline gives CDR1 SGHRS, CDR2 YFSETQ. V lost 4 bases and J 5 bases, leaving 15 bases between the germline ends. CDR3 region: CASSETRAGETQYF. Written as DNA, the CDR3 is TGCGCCAGCAGCGAAACTAGGGCGGGGGAGACCCAGTACTTC.

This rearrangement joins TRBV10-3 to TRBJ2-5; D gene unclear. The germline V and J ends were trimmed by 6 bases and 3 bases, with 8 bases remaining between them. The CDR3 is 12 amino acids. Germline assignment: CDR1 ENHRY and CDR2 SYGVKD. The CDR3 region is CAIRGTEETQYF. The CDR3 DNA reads TGTGCCATCAGGGGCACAGAAGAGACCCAGTACTTC.

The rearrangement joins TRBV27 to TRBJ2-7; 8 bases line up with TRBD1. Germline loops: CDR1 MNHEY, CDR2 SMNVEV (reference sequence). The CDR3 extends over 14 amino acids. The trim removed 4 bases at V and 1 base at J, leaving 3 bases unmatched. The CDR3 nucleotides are TGTGCCAGCAGTTCTAGGACAGGGTCCTACGAGCAGTACTTC. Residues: CASSSRTGSYEQYF.

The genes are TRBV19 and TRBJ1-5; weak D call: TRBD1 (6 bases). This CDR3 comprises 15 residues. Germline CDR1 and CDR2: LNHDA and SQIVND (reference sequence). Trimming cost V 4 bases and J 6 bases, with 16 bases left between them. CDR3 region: CASSTTRGYSQPQHF. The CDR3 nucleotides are TGTGCCAGTAGTACAACGAGGGGGTACAGTCAGCCCCAGCATTTT.

The CDR3 sequence: CASSLFGGAMNTEAFF. The CDR3 nucleotides read TGTGCCAGCAGCCTCTTTGGGGGGGCTATGAACACTGAAGCTTTCTTT. The chain joins TRBV14 to TRBJ1-1, with a possible D match to TRBD1 (6 bases). This CDR3 region has 16 residues. Trimming removed 4 bases from V and 0 bases from J, with 15 bases in between. From germline, CDR1 is SGHDN and CDR2 FVKESK.

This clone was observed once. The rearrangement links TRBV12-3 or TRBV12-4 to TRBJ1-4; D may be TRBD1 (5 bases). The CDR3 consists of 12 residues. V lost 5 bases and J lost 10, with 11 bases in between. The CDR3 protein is CASSTPRGKLFF. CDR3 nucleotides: TGTGCCAGCAGTACCCCTAGGGGAAAACTGTTTTTT.

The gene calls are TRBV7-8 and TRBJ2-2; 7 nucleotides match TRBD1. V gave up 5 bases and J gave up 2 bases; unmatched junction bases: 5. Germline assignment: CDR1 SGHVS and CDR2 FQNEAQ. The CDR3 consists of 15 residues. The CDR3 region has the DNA TGTGCCAGCAGCGCCCGGGACAGCAACACCGGGGAGCTGTTTTTT. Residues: CASSARDSNTGELFF.

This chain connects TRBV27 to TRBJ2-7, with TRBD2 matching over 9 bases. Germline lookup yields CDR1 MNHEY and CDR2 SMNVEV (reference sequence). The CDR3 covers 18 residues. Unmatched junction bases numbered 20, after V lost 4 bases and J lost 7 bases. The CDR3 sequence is CASSSLRAGGPRVREQYF. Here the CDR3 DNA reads TGTGCCAGCAGTTCGCTCAGGGCGGGAGGGCCTAGGGTCCGGGAGCAGTACTTC.

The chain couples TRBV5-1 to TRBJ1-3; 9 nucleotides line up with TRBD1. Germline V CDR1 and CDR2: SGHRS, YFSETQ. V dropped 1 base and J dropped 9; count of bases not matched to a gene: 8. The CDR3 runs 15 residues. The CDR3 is CASSLNGGQGATIYF. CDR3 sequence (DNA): TGCGCCAGCAGCTTGAACGGGGGACAGGGAGCCACCATATATTTT.

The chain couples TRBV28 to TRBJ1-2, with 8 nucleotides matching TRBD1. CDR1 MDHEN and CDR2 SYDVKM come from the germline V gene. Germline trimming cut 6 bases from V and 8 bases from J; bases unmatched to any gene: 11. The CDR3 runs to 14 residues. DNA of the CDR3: TGTGCCAGCAGGACGGTAACAGGGGGGGCAGGCTACACCTTC. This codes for CASRTVTGGAGYTF.

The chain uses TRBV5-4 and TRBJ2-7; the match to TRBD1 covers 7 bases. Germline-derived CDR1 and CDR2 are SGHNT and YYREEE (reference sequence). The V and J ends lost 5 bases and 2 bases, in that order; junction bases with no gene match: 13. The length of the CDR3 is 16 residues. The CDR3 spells CASSDGPGTVAYEQYF. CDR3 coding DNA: TGTGCCAGCAGTGATGGACCGGGGACAGTAGCCTACGAGCAGTACTTC. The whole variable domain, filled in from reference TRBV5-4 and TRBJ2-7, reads ETGVTQSPTHLIKTRGQQVTLRCSSQSGHNTVSWYQQALGQGPQFIFQYYREEENGRGNFPPRFSGLQFPNYSSELNVNALELDDSALYLCASSDGPGTVAYEQYFGPGTRLTVT.

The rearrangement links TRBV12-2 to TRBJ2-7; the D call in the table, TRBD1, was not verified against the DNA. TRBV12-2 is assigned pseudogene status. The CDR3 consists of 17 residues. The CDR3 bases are TGTGCAAGTCGCCAACCGACAGGGGGCAGTTCTAAGGACGAGCAGTACTTC. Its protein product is CASRQPTGGSSKDEQYF.